This TCR beta chain was retrieved from a study of a mutant IDH1 vaccine in newly diagnosed glioma. Overall study: Most patients had radiochemotherapy with temozolomide before enrollment; others had one alone. Study-wide results and limits: The authors found pseudoprogression apparently unrelated to changes in top peripheral T cell clonotypes.

Only in-frame clones appear in the TCRdb table, and some are missing; sequencing was by immunoSEQ multiplex PCR. The data contain 120,000 or so clones, roughly 77% of them singletons. With regard to this clone: The target antigen is unknown.

Germline V CDR1 and CDR2: SEHNR, FQNEAQ (reference sequence). The CDR3 is 16 residues long. Trimming cost V 2 bases and J 5 bases, with 18 bases left between them. The time point denotes: week 11, during vaccination. The investigators gave 300 ug of mutant IDH1 20-mer peptide in each vaccine dose, together with topical imiquimod. There were new WHO grade 3 or 4 astrocytomas in the donors, and these were IDH1-mutant and ATRX-lost. The V gene is TRBV7-9, the J gene TRBJ2-5; D may be TRBD1 or TRBD2 (5 bases each). This sequence originates from a man aged 35 to 55 with glioma. Sequences were derived from PBMCs, sampled from a glioma patient whose treatment included an IDH1 peptide vaccine. CDR3 amino acids: CASSLPGPYEWETQYF. The CDR3 bases are TGTGCCAGCAGCTTACCGGGACCCTACGAGTGGGAGACCCAGTACTTC.